A selection of T cell receptor beta chains follows, all from one sample in a study of blood T cell repertoires in COVID-19. Only in-frame clones appear in the TCRdb table, and some are missing; sequencing was by immunoSEQ multiplex PCR. Among some 150,000 clones, around four fifths were seen once, and the ten largest hold around 3.1%. The source material was peripheral blood. The receptors derive from a woman between 35 and 50 years old with active or convalescent COVID-19. The CDR3 runs from the conserved cysteine through the conserved F or W. D genes are given only for firm matches. Expanded clones are given a class, and other clones once, few, many or no size at all.

>-|TRBV28|-|TRBJ1-1
CASSLVWANTEAFF
TGTGCCAGCAGTTTAGTCTGGGCGAACACTGAAGCTTTCTTT
>TRBD1|TRBV5-4|-|TRBJ1-1
CASSPQGGVNTEAFF
TGTGCCAGCAGCCCACAGGGGGGGGTGAACACTGAAGCTTTCTTT
>-|TRBV27|-|TRBJ1-1
CASSLSGGLNTEAFF
TGTGCCAGCAGTTTATCGGGGGGGTTGAACACTGAAGCTTTCTTT
>-|TRBV7-2|-|TRBJ1-1
CASSLRTSRNTEAFF
TGTGCCAGCAGCCTACGGACAAGCAGGAACACTGAAGCTTTCTTT
>TRBD2|TRBV7-9|-|TRBJ2-5
CASRTAGGGGAQETQYF
TGTGCCAGCAGAACCGCGGGTGGCGGGGGGGCCCAAGAGACCCAGTACTTC
>TRBD1|TRBV28|few|TRBJ2-5
CASTLEGAQETQYF
TGTGCCAGCACCTTAGAGGGGGCCCAAGAGACCCAGTACTTC
>TRBD1|TRBV18|-|TRBJ1-1
CASSHGGTGSVTEAFF
TGTGCCAGCTCACACGGCGGGACAGGGTCTGTCACTGAAGCTTTCTTT
>TRBD1|TRBV27|-|TRBJ1-4
CASRKTGSNEKLFF
TGTGCCAGCAGGAAGACAGGGTCTAATGAAAAACTGTTTTTT
>TRBD1|TRBV6-2/TRBV6-3|-|TRBJ2-5
CASSYSIGTGHRETQYF
TGTGCCAGCAGTTACTCGATAGGGACAGGGCATCGAGAGACCCAGTACTTC
>-|TRBV11-2|-|TRBJ2-2
CASSSYRAVTGELFF
TGTGCCAGCAGCTCATACAGGGCGGTCACCGGGGAGCTGTTTTTT
>-|TRBV7-9|-|TRBJ2-7
CASSLGGVRALDEQYF
TGTGCCAGCAGCTTAGGAGGCGTCAGGGCTTTGGACGAGCAGTACTTC
>-|TRBV28|once|TRBJ1-4
CASSLWGGINEKLFF
TGTGCCAGCAGTTTATGGGGGGGGATCAATGAAAAACTGTTTTTT
>-|TRBV4-1|-|TRBJ1-2
CASSPEGQNYGYTF
TGCGCCAGCAGCCCCGAGGGACAAAACTATGGCTACACCTTC
>-|TRBV28|-|TRBJ2-5
CASVASPKTQYF
TGTGCCAGCGTGGCTAGCCCTAAGACCCAGTACTTC
>TRBD1|TRBV5-4|-|TRBJ2-3
CASSLDRDNTQYF
TGTGCCAGCAGCCTGGACAGGGATAATACGCAGTATTTT
>TRBD1|TRBV7-9|-|TRBJ1-1
CASSSQGWANTEAFF
TGTGCCAGCAGCTCACAGGGGTGGGCGAACACTGAAGCTTTCTTT
>TRBD2|TRBV19|-|TRBJ2-1
CASSIVSGGAHEQFF
TGTGCCAGTAGTATAGTGAGCGGGGGGGCCCATGAGCAGTTCTTC
>TRBD2|TRBV5-4|-|TRBJ2-1
CASSIGLAGPEQFF
TGTGCCAGCAGTATCGGACTAGCGGGGCCTGAGCAGTTCTTC
>-|TRBV18|-|TRBJ2-7
CASTDIPQQYEQYF
TGTGCCAGCACCGACATTCCACAGCAATACGAGCAGTACTTC
>TRBD1|TRBV19|-|TRBJ2-3
CASRDRGPSDTQYF
TGTGCCAGCAGGGACAGGGGGCCCTCAGATACGCAGTATTTT
>TRBD1|TRBV5-5|-|TRBJ2-7
CASSLDYRGYGYEQYF
TGTGCCAGCAGCTTGGATTACAGGGGATATGGCTACGAGCAGTACTTC
>TRBD2|TRBV28|-|TRBJ2-6
CASSFRGAGANVLTF
TGTGCCAGCAGTTTCCGGGGGGCTGGGGCCAACGTCCTGACTTTC
>TRBD2|TRBV5-8|-|TRBJ2-1
CASSVAGGRVEQFF
TGTGCCAGCTCAGTAGCGGGAGGCAGAGTTGAGCAGTTCTTC
>-|TRBV7-6|-|TRBJ1-6
CASSTQPTGYNSPLHF
TGTGCCAGCAGCACACAGCCAACAGGGTATAATTCACCCCTCCACTTT
>-|TRBV5-1|-|TRBJ1-6
CASSEPGEYSPLHF
TGCGCCAGCAGCGAGCCCGGGGAGTATTCACCCCTCCACTTT
>-|TRBV2|-|TRBJ2-4
CASSVPPDIAKNIQYF
TGTGCCAGCAGTGTTCCCCCAGACATAGCCAAAAACATTCAGTACTTC
>TRBD1|TRBV2|-|TRBJ1-5
CARSTGDQPQHF
TGTGCCAGGTCGACAGGGGATCAGCCCCAGCATTTT